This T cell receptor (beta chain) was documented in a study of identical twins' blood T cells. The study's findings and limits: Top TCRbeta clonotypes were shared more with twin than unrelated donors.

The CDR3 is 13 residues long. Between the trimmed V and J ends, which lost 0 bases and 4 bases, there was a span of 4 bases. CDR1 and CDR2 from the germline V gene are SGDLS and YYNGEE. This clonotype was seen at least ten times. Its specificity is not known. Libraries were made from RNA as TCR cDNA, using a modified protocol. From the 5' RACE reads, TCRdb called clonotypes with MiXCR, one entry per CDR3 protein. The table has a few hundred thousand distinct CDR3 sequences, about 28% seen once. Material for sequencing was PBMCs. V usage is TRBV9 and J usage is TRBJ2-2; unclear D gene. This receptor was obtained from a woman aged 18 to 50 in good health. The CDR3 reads CASSVDGTGELFF. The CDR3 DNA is TGTGCCAGCAGCGTAGACGGCACCGGGGAGCTGTTTTTT.